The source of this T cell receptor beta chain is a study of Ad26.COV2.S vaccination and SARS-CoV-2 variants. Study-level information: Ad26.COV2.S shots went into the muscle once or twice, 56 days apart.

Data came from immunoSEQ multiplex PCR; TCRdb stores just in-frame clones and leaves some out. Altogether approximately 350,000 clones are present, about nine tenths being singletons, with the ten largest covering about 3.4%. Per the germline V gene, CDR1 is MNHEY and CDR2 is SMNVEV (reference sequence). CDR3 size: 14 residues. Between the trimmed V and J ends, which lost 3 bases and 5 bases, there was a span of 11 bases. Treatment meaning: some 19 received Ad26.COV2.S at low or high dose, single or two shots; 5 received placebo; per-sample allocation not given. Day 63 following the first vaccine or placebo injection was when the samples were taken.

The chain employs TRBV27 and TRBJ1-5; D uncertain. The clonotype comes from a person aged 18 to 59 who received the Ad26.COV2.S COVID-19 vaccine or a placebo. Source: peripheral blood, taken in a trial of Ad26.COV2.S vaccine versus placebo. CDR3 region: CASSFIMGDQPQHF. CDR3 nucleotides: TGTGCCAGCAGTTTCATAATGGGTGATCAGCCCCAGCATTTT.